Reported below is one TCR beta chain. This sample was taken from a study of shared clonotypes between healthy human individuals. Study overall: Ranging from 18 to 49 in age, donors were two women and a few men. Each donor's CD4 naive and CD4 memory cells filled three plates apiece, CD8 naive two, and CD8 memory one.

The method was immunoSEQ multiplex PCR; TCRdb's version includes in-frame clones alone and lacks a portion of them. Of about 2.2 million clones listed, about 93% are singletons. Germline CDR1 is SGHVS and CDR2 is FQNEAQ. This CDR3 comprises 20 residues. V shed 2 bases and J 0 bases; nucleotides not matched to a gene: 15. Terminally differentiated effector memory CD45RA+ cells were excluded from the naive CD8 cells, which were CD45RO-negative and positively selected for CCR7. Sequencing was done on a sample of naive CD8+ T cells from PBMCs. The sequence was collected from a man between 18 and 35 years old in good health. Some clones in this sample may be carry-over from other donors' samples. The chain is built from TRBV7-8 and TRBJ2-4; the match to TRBD2 covers 8 bases. Here the CDR3 reads CASSLQWERESRLAKNIQYF. The CDR3 nucleotides are TGTGCCAGCAGCTTACAGTGGGAGCGGGAGTCACGATTAGCCAAAAACATTCAGTACTTC.